This paragraph reports one T cell receptor beta chain. This clonotype was picked up one time. The specificity of this receptor is unknown. One base away there is no much larger clone; base qualities are not given. A lone read gives weak evidence. Profiling of TCR beta VDJ combinations and CDR3 sequences used genomic DNA as the template. An Illumina HiSeq 2000 was the platform used for TCR repertoire sequencing. In the authors' own workflow: TRBV/TRBJ rearrangement plots, CDR3 size and DJ length profiles, and Simpson's diversity index were used to evaluate the repertoires. The most abundant DNA sequence in the deep sequencing data was defined as the immunodominant clone. CDR3 amino acid sequences were screened for sharing across subjects and compared with published repertoires and the VDJdb database. The raw public data were reprocessed by TCRdb itself: fastp quality trimming at Q25, MiXCR clonotype calling, in-frame beta chains only. Here each entry gathers all rows of one CDR3 protein and keeps the most common genes and DNA. TCRdb's processing, not the authors', yielded these V and J calls. The sample profile shows about 40,000 distinct CDR3 sequences; roughly three fifths of them were found once. The ten top clones hold 45% to 75% of the sample.

The CDR3 contains 14 residues, cysteine and phenylalanine counted. Solely the CDR3 DNA is kept, with 42 bases framed from the first base. For this chain, trimming is 5 bases at the V end and 3 bases at the J end, and the number of junction bases without a gene match is 4. CDR1 and CDR2 are drawn from the germline V gene: SNHLY, FYNNEI. This sample is drawn from a study of CD8+CD57+ T cells in acquired aplastic anemia (dated by TCRdb to 2016 to 2019). Regarding the study in general: A mean of roughly 3.2 ug of DNA, ranging from about 0.2 to 27.4 ug, was extracted from sorted CD4+ and CD8+ cells. CD8+CD57+ expansion was defined as a frequency above the mean frequency observed in healthy subjects.

Flow cytometry had shown CD8+CD57+ cell expansion in the patients selected for sequencing. Severe acquired aplastic anemia was diagnosed in all patients according to International Study of Aplastic Anemia and Agranulocytosis and Camitta criteria. At the time blood was sampled, none of the patients had received any therapy. In the study, sorted CD4+ and CD8+ blood T cells from patients with severe aplastic anemia and from healthy subjects underwent deep sequencing of TCR repertoires. Patients were enrolled under clinicaltrials.gov protocols 00001620, 01623167, 00001397, 00071045, 00081523 and 00961064 in the USA. Ficoll-Paque density gradient centrifugation was used to isolate peripheral blood mononuclear cells. Before DNA extraction, CD4+ and CD8+ T cells were sorted by FACS or by magnetic beads. Summary of the overall study and its limitations: Although roughly 29 CD8+ CDR3 sequences were shared by patients and controls, these sequences appeared highly expressed in patients and within the immunodominant clones of patients. Between patients and healthy controls, no significant difference in CD8+ Simpson's diversity was found (P=0.060).

The specimen sequenced was sorted CD4+, CD8+, or CD8+CD57+ T cells (not recorded which) from PBMCs. The receptor was isolated from a human donor with aplastic anemia. The chain couples TRBV2 to TRBJ2-7, and TRBD1 matches 10 of the central bases. The encoded CDR3 is CASSTGTGVYEQYF. The DNA sequence is as follows: TGTGCCAGCAGTACCGGGACAGGGGTCTACGAGCAGTACTTC.